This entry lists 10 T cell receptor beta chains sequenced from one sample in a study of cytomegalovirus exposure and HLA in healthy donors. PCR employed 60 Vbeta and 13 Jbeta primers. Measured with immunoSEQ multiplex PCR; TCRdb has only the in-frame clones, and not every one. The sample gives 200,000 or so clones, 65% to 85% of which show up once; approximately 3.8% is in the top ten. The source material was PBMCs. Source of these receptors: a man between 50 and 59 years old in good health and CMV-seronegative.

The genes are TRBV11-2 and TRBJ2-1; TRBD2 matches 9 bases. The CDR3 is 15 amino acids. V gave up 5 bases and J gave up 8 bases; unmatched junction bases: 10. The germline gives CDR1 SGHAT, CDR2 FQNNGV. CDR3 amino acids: CASSREAGGRYEQFF. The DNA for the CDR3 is TGTGCCAGCAGCCGTGAGGCGGGGGGGCGCTATGAGCAGTTCTTC.

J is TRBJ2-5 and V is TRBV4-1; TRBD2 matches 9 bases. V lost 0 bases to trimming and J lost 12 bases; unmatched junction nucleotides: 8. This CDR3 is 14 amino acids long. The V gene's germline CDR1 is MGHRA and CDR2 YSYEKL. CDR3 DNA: TGCGCCAGCAGCCAAGATGTAAGCGGGGGGTATGAGTACTTC. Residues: CASSQDVSGGYEYF.

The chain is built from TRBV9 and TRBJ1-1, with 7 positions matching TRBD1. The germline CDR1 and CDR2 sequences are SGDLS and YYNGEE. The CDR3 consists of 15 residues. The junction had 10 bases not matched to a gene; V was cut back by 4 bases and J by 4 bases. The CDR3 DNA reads TGTGCCAGCAGCACAAGACAGGGAGGTTCCACTGAAGCTTTCTTT. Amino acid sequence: CASSTRQGGSTEAFF.

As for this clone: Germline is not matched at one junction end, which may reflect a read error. CDR3 coding DNA: TGTGCTAGCAGCCCCAACAGGGGCCAAGAGACCCAGTACTTC. This gives the protein CASSPNRGQETQYF. This chain connects TRBV7-7 to TRBJ2-5; 7 bases agree with TRBD1. The length of the CDR3 is 14 residues. Germline V CDR1 and CDR2: SSHAT, FNYEAQ (reference sequence).

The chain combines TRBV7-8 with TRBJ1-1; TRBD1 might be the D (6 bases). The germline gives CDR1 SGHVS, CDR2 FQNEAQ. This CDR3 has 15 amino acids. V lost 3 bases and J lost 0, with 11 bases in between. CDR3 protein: CASSFGQPMNTEAFF. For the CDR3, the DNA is TGTGCCAGCAGCTTCGGACAGCCCATGAACACTGAAGCTTTCTTT.

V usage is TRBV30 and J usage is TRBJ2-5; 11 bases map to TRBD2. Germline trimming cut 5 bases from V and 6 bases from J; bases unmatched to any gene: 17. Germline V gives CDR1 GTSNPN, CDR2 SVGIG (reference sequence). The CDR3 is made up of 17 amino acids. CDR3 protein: CAWEGVAGGPVSKTQYF. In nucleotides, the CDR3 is TGTGCCTGGGAGGGGGTAGCGGGGGGGCCGGTATCAAAGACCCAGTACTTC. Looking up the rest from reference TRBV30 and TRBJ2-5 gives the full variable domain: SQTIHQWPATLVQPVGSPLSLECTVEGTSNPNLYWYRQAAGRGLQLLFYSVGIGQISSEVPQNLSASRPQDRQFILSSKKLLLSDSGFYLCAWEGVAGGPVSKTQYFGPGTRLLVL.

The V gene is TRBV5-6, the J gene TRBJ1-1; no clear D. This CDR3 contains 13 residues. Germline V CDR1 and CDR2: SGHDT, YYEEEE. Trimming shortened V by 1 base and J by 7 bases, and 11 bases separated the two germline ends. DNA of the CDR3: TGTGCCAGCAGCTTGCTTATTGAGATTGAAGCTTTCTTT. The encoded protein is CASSLLIEIEAFF. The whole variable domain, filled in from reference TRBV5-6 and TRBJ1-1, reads DAGVTQSPTHLIKTRGQQVTLRCSPKSGHDTVSWYQQALGQGPQFIFQYYEEEERQRGNFPDRFSGHQFPNYSSELNVNALLLGDSALYLCASSLLIEIEAFFGQGTRLTVV.

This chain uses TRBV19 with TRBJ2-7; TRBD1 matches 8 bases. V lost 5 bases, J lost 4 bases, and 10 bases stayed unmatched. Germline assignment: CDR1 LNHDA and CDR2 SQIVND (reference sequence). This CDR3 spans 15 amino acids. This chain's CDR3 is CASSALGQGIYEQYF. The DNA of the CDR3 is TGTGCCAGTAGTGCCCTAGGACAGGGCATATACGAGCAGTACTTC.

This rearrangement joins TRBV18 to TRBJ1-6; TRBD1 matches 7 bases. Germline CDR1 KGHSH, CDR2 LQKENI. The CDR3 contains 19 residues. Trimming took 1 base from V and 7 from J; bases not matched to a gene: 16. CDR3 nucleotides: TGTGCCAGCTCACCACGAGAAACTTGGCAGGGGGTTGACAATTCACCCCTCCACTTT. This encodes CASSPRETWQGVDNSPLHF.

CDR3 residues: CASSPRTLYEQYF. CDR3 DNA: TGCGCCAGCAGCCCAAGGACTCTCTACGAGCAGTACTTC. V gene TRBV5-1 combines with J gene TRBJ2-7; perhaps TRBD2 as D (5 bases). The V gene lost 4 bases and the J gene lost 3 bases, with 11 bases spanning the gap. CDR1 is SGHRS and CDR2 is YFSETQ in the germline V gene. CDR3 length: 13 amino acids.